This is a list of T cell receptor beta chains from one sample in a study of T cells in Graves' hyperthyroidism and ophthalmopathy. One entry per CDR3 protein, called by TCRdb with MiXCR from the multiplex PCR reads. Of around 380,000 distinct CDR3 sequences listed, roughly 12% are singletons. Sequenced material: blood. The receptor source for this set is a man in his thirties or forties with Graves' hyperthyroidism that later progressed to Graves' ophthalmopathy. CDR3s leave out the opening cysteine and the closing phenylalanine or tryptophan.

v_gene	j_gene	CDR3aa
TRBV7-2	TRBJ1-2	ASSAASNAAVANYGYT
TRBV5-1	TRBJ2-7	ASSPGGRVSYEQY
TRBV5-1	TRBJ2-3	ASRFEADTQY
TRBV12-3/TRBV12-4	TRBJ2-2	ASSWGVNTGELF
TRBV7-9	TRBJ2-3	ASSGGLAGIYTDTQY
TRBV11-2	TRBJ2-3	ASRFLSTDTQY
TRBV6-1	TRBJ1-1	ASSYGTGWDTEAF
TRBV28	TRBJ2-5	ASSALSGGAETQY
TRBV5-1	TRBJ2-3	ASSSSGTSTDTQY
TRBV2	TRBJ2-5	ASSEYQGYQETQY
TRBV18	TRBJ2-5	ASSPMGQPQETQY
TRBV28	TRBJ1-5	ASSTRTGYSLNQPQH
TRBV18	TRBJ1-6	ASSPLGNYNSPLH
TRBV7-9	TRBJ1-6	ASSLGQDNNSPLH
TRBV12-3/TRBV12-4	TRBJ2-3	ASCWAGPASTDTQY
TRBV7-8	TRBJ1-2	ASSLDGRTSGGYT
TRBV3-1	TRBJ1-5	ASSQGGERNQPQH
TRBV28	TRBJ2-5	ASSFPGDNELEDQY
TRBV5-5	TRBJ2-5	ASSLSSRIKETQY
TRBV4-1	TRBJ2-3	ASSHPLGTDTQY
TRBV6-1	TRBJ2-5	ASSDGTAQETQY
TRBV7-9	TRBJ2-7	ASSLPGEGYEQY
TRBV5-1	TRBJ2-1	ASSLVGQGAHNEQF
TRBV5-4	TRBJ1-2	ASSPTTDYGYT
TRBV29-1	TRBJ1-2	SVEVALVYGYT
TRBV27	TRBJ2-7	ASSPRGGAYEQY
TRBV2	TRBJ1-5	ASSPGTVSNQPQH
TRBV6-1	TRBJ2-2	ASSEGQGFSGELF
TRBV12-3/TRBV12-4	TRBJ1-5	ASSLRPQPQH
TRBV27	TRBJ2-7	ASRKGPIEYEQY
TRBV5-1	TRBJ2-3	ASRYLLAGGSDTQY
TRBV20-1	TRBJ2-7	SARAGTGPSYEQY